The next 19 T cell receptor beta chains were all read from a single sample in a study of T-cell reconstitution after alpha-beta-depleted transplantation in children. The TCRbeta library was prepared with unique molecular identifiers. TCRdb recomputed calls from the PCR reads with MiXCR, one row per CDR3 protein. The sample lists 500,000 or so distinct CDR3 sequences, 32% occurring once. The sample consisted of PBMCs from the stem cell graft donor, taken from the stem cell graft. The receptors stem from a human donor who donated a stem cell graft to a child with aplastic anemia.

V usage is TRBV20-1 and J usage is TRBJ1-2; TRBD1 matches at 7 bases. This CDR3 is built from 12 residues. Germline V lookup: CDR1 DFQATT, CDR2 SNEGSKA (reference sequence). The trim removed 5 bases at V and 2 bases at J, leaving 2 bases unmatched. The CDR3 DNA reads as TGCAGTGCTTCACAGGGGAACTATGGCTACACCTTC. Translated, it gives CSASQGNYGYTF.

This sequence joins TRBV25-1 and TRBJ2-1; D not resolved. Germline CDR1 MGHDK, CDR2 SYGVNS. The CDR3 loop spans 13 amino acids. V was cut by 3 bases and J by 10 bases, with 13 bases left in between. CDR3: CASSDGLFVEQFF. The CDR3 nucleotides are TGTGCCAGCAGTGATGGGCTTTTTGTGGAGCAGTTCTTC.

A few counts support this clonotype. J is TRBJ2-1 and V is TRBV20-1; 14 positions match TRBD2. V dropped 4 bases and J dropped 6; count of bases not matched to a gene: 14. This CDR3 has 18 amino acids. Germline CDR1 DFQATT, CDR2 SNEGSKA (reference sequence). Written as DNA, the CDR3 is TGCAGTGCTACCCTAGGCGGGGGACTAGCGGGAGTAGGCAATGAGCAGTTCTTC. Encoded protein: CSATLGGGLAGVGNEQFF.

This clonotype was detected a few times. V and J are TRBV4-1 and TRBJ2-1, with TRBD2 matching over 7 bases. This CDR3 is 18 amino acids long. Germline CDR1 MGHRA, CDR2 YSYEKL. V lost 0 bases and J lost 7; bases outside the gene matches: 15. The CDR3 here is CASSQDGAGRAILNEQFF. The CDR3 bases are TGCGCCAGCAGCCAAGATGGGGCAGGGAGGGCGATTTTGAATGAGCAGTTCTTC.

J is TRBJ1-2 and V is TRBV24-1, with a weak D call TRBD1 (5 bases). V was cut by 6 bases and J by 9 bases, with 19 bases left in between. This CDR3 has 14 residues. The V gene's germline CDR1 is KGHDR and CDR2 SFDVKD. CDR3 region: CATSSGQKPGSYTF. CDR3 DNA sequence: TGTGCCACCAGTTCCGGACAAAAACCGGGAAGCTACACCTTC.

The CDR3 loop is CSALRPTNEKLFF. In DNA form, the CDR3 reads TGCAGTGCCCTCAGACCAACTAATGAAAAACTGTTTTTT. The chain links TRBV20-1 to TRBJ1-4; D not resolved. Between the trimmed V and J ends, which lost 6 bases and 0 bases, there was a span of 8 bases. This CDR3 contains 13 residues. The germline CDR1 and CDR2 sequences are DFQATT and SNEGSKA (reference sequence).

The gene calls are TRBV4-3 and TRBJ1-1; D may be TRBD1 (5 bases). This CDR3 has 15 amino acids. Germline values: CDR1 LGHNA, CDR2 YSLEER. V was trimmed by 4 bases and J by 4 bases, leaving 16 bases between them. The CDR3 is CASSLVRGRVTEAFF. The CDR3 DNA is TGCGCCAGCAGCCTAGTGCGGGGCCGGGTCACTGAAGCTTTCTTT.

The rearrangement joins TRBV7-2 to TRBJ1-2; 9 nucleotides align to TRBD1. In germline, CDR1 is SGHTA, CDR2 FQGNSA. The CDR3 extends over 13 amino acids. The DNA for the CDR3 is TGTGCAAGCTCGGGACAGGGTTACTATGGCTACACCTTC. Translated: CASSGQGYYGYTF.

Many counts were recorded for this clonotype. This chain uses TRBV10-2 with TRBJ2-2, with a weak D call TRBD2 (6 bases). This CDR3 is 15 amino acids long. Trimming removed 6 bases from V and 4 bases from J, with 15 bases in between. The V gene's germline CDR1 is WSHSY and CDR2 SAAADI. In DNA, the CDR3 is TGCGCCAGCAGCGACGGGCGGGGCCCCACCGGGGAGCTGTTTTTT. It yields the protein CASSDGRGPTGELFF.

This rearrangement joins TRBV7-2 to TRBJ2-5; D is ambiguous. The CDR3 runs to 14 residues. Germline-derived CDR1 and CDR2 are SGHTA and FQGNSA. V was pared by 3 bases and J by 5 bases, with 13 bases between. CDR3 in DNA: TGTGCCAGCAGCTTGGTTTTGGGGATGGAGACCCAGTACTTC. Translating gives CASSLVLGMETQYF. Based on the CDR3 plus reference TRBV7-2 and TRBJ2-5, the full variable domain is GAGVSQSPSNKVTEKGKDVELRCDPISGHTALYWYRQSLGQGLEFLIYFQGNSAPDKSGLPSDRFSAERTGGSVSTLTIQRTQQEDSAVYLCASSLVLGMETQYFGPGTRLLVL.

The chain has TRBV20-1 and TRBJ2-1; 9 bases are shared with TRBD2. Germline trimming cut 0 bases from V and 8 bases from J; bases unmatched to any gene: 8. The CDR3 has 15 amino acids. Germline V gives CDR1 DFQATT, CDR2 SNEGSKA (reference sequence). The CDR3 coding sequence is TGCAGTGCTAGAGACGTAGCGGGAGACGCCGATGAGCAGTTCTTC. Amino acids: CSARDVAGDADEQFF.

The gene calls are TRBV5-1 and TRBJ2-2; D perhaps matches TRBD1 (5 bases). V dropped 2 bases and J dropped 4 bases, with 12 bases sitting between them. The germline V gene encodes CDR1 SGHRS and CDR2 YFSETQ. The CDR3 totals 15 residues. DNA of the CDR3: TGCGCCAGCAGCTTTCTCAGGGCATCCACCGGGGAGCTGTTTTTT. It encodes CASSFLRASTGELFF.

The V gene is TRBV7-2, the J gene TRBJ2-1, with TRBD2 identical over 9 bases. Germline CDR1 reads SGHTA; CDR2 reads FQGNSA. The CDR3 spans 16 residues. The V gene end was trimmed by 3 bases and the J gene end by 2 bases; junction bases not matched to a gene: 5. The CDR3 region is CASSLSSGSAYNEQFF. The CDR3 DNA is TGTGCCAGCAGCTTGAGTAGCGGGAGTGCCTACAATGAGCAGTTCTTC. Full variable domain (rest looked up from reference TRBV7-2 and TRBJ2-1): GAGVSQSPSNKVTEKGKDVELRCDPISGHTALYWYRQSLGQGLEFLIYFQGNSAPDKSGLPSDRFSAERTGGSVSTLTIQRTQQEDSAVYLCASSLSSGSAYNEQFFGPGTRLTVL.

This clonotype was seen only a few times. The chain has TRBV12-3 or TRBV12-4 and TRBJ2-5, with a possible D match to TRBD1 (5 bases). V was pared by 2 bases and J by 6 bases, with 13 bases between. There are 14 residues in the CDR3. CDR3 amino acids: CASSLKTVSKTQYF. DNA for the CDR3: TGTGCCAGCAGTTTAAAGACAGTTAGTAAGACCCAGTACTTC.

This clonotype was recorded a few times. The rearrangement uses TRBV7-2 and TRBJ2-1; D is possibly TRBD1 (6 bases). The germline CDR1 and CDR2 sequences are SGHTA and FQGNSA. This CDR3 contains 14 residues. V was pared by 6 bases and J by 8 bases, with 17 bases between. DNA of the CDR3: TGTGCCAGCAGTCCCTGGACAGTTGGGGATGAGCAGTTCTTC. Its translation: CASSPWTVGDEQFF.

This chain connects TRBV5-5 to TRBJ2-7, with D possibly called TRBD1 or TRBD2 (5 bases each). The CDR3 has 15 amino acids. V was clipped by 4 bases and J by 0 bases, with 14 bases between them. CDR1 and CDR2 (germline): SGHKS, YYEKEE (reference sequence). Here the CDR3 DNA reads TGTGCCAGCAGCCGAGGGGACGGAAGCTCCTACGAGCAGTACGTC. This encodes CASSRGDGSSYEQYV.

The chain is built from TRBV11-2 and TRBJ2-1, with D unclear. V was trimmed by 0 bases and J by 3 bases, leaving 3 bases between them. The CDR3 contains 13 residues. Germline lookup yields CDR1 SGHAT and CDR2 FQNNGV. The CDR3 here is CASSLDNYNEQFF. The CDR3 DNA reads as TGTGCCAGCAGCTTAGATAACTACAATGAGCAGTTCTTC.

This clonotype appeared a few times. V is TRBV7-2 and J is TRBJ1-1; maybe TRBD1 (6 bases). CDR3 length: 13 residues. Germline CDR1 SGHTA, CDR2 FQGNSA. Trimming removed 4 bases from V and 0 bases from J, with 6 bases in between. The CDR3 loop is CASSWDMNTEAFF. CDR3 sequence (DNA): TGTGCCAGCAGCTGGGACATGAACACTGAAGCTTTCTTT.

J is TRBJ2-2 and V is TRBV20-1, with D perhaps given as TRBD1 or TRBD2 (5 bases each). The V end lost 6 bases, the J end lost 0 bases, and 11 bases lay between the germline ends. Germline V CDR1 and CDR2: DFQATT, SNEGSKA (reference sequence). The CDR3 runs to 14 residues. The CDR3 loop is CSAIQGANTGELFF. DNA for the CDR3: TGCAGTGCCATTCAGGGAGCGAACACCGGGGAGCTGTTTTTT.